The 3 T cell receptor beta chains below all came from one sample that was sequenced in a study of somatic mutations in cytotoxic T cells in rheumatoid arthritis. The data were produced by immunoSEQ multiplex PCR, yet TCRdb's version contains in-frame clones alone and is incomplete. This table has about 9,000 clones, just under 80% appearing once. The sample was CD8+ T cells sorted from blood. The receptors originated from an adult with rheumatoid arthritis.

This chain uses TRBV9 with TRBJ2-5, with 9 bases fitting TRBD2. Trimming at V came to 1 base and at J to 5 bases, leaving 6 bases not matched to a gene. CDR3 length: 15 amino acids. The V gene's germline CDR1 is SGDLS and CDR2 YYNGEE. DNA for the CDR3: TGTGCCAGCAGCGTATCTGCGGGGGGGCGGGAGACCCAGTACTTC. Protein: CASSVSAGGRETQYF.

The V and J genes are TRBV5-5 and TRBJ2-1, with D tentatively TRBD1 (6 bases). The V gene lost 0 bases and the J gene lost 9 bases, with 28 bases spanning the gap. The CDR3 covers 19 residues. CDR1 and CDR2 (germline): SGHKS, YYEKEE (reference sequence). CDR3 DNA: TGTGCCAGCAGCTTGGAGGAATATTCGACAGGCCTACAATTAGGTGAGCAGTTCTTC. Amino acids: CASSLEEYSTGLQLGEQFF.

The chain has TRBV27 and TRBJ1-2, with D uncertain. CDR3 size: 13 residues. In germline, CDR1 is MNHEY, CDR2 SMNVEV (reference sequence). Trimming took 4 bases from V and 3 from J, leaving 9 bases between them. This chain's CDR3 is CASSYSTYYGYTF. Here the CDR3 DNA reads TGTGCCAGCAGTTATAGTACCTACTATGGCTACACCTTC.